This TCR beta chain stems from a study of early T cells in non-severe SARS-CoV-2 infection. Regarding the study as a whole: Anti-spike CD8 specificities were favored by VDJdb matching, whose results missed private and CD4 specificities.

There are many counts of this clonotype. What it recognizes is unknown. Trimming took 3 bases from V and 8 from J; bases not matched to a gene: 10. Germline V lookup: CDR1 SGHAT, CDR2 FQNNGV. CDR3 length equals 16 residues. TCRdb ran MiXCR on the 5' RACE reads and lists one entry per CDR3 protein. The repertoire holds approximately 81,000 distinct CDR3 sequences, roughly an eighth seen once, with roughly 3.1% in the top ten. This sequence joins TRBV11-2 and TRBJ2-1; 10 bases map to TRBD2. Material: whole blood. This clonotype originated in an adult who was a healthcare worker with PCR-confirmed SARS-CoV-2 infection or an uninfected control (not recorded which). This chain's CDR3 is CASSFGIQRGGHEQFF. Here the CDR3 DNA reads TGTGCCAGCAGCTTTGGTATCCAGCGGGGGGGCCATGAGCAGTTCTTC.